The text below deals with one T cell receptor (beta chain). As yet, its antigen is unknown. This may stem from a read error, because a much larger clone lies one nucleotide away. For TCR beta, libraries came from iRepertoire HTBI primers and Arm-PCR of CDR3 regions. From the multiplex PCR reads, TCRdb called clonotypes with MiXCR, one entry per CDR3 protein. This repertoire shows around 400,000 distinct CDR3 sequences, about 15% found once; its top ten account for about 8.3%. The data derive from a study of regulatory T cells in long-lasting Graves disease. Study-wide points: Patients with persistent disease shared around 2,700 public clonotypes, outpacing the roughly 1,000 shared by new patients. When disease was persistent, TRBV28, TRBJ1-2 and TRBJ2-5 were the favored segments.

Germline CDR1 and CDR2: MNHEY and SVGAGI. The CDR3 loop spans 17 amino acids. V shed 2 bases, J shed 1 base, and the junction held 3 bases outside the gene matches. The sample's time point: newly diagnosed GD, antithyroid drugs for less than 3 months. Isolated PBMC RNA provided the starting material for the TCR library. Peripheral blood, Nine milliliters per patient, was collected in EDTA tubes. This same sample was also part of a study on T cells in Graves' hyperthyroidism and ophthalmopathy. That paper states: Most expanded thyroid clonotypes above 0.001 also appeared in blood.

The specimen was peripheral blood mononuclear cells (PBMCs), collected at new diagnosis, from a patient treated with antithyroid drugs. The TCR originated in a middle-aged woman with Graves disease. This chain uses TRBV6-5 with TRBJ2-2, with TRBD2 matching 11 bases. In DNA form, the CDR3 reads TGTGCCAGCAGTTACGCCGGGACTAGCGGGAACACCGGGGAGCTGTTTTTT. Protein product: CASSYAGTSGNTGELFF.